This T cell receptor (beta chain) is from a study of CD8+ T cells in alopecia areata. As for treatment: oral pan-JAK inhibitor, 5-10 mg twice daily. RNA was isolated and reverse transcribed to cDNA, the sequencing template. Only in-frame clones appear in the TCRdb table, and some are missing; sequencing was by immunoSEQ multiplex PCR. Of fewer than 250,000 clones listed, approximately 67% are singletons. Trimming stripped 1 base from V and 0 bases from J, with 7 bases between. The CDR3 totals 15 residues. CDR1 SGHTA and CDR2 FQGNSA come from the germline V gene. The gene calls are TRBV7-2 and TRBJ1-5, with D uncertain. The sequences come from CD4+ T cells sorted from blood, collected around week 50, from a patient treated with tofacitinib. The sequence came from a human donor with alopecia areata. The CDR3 DNA follows: TGTGCCAGCAGCTTAGAGCCGTATAGCAATCAGCCCCAGCATTTT. It yields the protein CASSLEPYSNQPQHF.